The rows below give T cell receptor beta chains drawn from one sample of a study of cytotoxic CD8 clonotypes in ibrutinib-treated CLL. The protocol was immunoSEQ multiplex PCR, while the TCRdb copy is restricted to in-frame clones and leaves out a portion. The sample holds tens of thousands of clones, approximately 75% seen once. The sequences come from PBMCs, collected after 12 months of ibrutinib treatment. The source is a human donor with chronic lymphocytic leukemia. Each CDR3 is given without its conserved first and last residue. Each record gives: V gene, J gene, CDR3 protein.

TRBV11-3	TRBJ2-2	ASSPGPANTGELF
TRBV7-9	TRBJ1-4	ASSSAGTTNEKLF
TRBV7-6	TRBJ1-3	ASSTGGAGNTIY
TRBV2	TRBJ2-4	ASRGERGNIQY
TRBV14	TRBJ2-1	ASSQDRRGLDEQF
TRBV30	TRBJ1-1	AWSGNSNTEAF
TRBV15	TRBJ2-7	ATSRDLGSEQY
TRBV11-3	TRBJ2-1	ASSLRTASYNEQF
TRBV18	TRBJ1-1	ASSPGGGVTEAF
TRBV11-2	TRBJ2-7	ASSSDSMGGYEQY